A selection of T cell receptor beta chains follows, all from one sample in a study of CD4 T cells in relation to SARS-CoV-2 and coronaviruses. Sequenced by immunoSEQ multiplex PCR; TCRdb stores in-frame clones only, minus some. Among tens of thousands of clones listed, roughly 80% were seen once. For these TCRs, the target antigens are not known. Specimen: CD4+ T cells from PBMCs, cultured in vitro. These receptors all stem from a human donor in good health. CDR3s include the opening cysteine and the closing phenylalanine or tryptophan. A D gene is named only where the DNA matches it firmly. The size entry is marked missing in some rows and otherwise reads once, few, many or a size class.

clone_size	v_call	j_call	d_call	cdr3_nt	cdr3_aa
NA	TRBV2	TRBJ1-5	NA	TGTGCCAGCGAAGTTGATAGCAATCAGCCCCAGCATTTT	CASEVDSNQPQHF
NA	TRBV6-5	TRBJ2-1	NA	TGTGCCAGCAGTTTAGACGGAAACTCCTACAATGAGCAGTTCTTC	CASSLDGNSYNEQFF
NA	TRBV7-7	TRBJ2-5	NA	TGTGCCAGCAGCTTAAACTACGGGGAGACCCAGTACTTC	CASSLNYGETQYF
NA	TRBV28	TRBJ1-6	NA	TGTGCCAGCAGTTCAGCGGGGGATTCACCCCTCCACTTT	CASSSAGDSPLHF
NA	TRBV3-1/TRBV3-2	TRBJ1-4	NA	TGTGCCAGCAGCCAAGGGTTTAATGAAAAACTGTTTTTT	CASSQGFNEKLFF
NA	TRBV19	TRBJ2-3	TRBD2	TGTGCCAGTAGTACGCACGGACTAGACGCAGATACGCAGTATTTT	CASSTHGLDADTQYF
NA	TRBV18	TRBJ1-1	TRBD1	TGTGCCAGCTCAAATCTACAGGGGGCAGGGGTGAGCACTGAAGCTTTCTTT	CASSNLQGAGVSTEAFF
once	TRBV15	TRBJ2-5	NA	TGTGCCACCAGCAGAGATGGCACCCAGTACTTC	CATSRDGTQYF
NA	TRBV29-1	TRBJ2-1	TRBD2	TGCAGCGTTGTTTGGGGCCGATCTGGACTAGCTGGTCTGGGGTATGAGCAGTTCTTC	CSVVWGRSGLAGLGYEQFF
NA	TRBV12-5	TRBJ2-3	NA	TGTGCTAGTGGTTTAAGAGATACGCAGTATTTT	CASGLRDTQYF
NA	TRBV1	TRBJ1-3	NA	TGCACCAGCAGCCAGATGATACCGGGACCGAGGGTGCCGGGCTCTGGAAACACCATATATTTT	CTSSQMIPGPRVPGSGNTIYF
NA	TRBV3-1/TRBV3-2	TRBJ2-3	NA	TGTGCCAGCAGCCAAGGGGGCACAGATACGCAGTATTTT	CASSQGGTDTQYF
once	TRBV11-2	TRBJ1-1	NA	TGTGCCAGCAGCTTCCCCAAACAAGGGGGATATACTGAAGCTTTCTTT	CASSFPKQGGYTEAFF
NA	TRBV15	TRBJ2-1	NA	TGTGCCACCAGCAGAGATCGGACGGAGGTTGATGAGCAGTTCTTC	CATSRDRTEVDEQFF
NA	TRBV3-1/TRBV3-2	TRBJ2-1	TRBD2	TGTGCCAGCAGCCAAGGAGCGGGGGGATACAATGAGCAGTTCTTC	CASSQGAGGYNEQFF
NA	TRBV19	TRBJ1-2	NA	TGTGCCAGTATGGGGGGCTACTATGGCTACACCTTC	CASMGGYYGYTF
NA	TRBV5-1	TRBJ2-7	NA	TGCGCCAGCAGCTTCGACGTCGTCTACGAGCAGTACTTC	CASSFDVVYEQYF
NA	TRBV18	TRBJ1-5	TRBD1	TGTGCCAGCTCACTAGACAGGGGTGCTCAGCCCCAGCATTTT	CASSLDRGAQPQHF
once	TRBV24-1	TRBJ2-3	NA	TGTGCCACCAGTGATGGCTCCTCGGTCACAGATACGCAGTATTTT	CATSDGSSVTDTQYF
NA	TRBV5-1	TRBJ2-7	NA	TGCGCCAGCAGCTTGGCGCTAGCGAGCTCCTACGAGCAGTACTTC	CASSLALASSYEQYF
NA	TRBV5-1	TRBJ1-2	TRBD1	TGCGCCAGCAGCCAAGGGACAGGAAACTATGGCTACACCTTC	CASSQGTGNYGYTF
NA	TRBV2	TRBJ2-3	NA	TGTGCCAGCACAAAGGGGATGCGAGATACGCAGTATTTT	CASTKGMRDTQYF
NA	TRBV18	TRBJ2-5	NA	TGTGCCAGCTCACCGAGCTCGACACCTTTCCAAGAGACCCAGTACTTC	CASSPSSTPFQETQYF
NA	TRBV9	TRBJ2-5	NA	TGTGCCAGCAGCGAGCTAAATCAAGAGACCCAGTACTTC	CASSELNQETQYF
NA	TRBV4-2	TRBJ2-2	TRBD2	TGTGCCAGCAGCCTCCTCTGGGGGGGACTAGCGGGAGGAGGCCGCGGGGAGCTGTTTTTT	CASSLLWGGLAGGGRGELFF
NA	TRBV5-5	TRBJ1-5	TRBD1	TGTGCCAGCAGCTTGGTGACAGGGGAGAAGTCCCAGCATTTT	CASSLVTGEKSQHF
NA	TRBV5-4	TRBJ1-1	NA	TGTGCCAGCAGCTTGGGGGGGGACGCCAGTAGGGCTTTCTTT	CASSLGGDASRAFF
NA	TRBV28	TRBJ2-5	NA	TGTGCCAGCAGTTTACGCCAGGGGCTCGGGACCCAGTACTTC	CASSLRQGLGTQYF
NA	TRBV4-1	TRBJ1-2	TRBD1	TGCGCCAGCAGCCAATTTCCCCGGGACAGGGGTAACTATGGCTACACCTTC	CASSQFPRDRGNYGYTF
NA	TRBV6-6	TRBJ1-3	TRBD1	TGTGCCAGCAGTTACACAGGGGGTCTCTCTGGAAACACCATATATTTT	CASSYTGGLSGNTIYF
once	TRBV4-1	TRBJ2-1	TRBD2	TGCGCCAGCAGCCAAGACTATGGGACTAGCGGGAGGGCCAATGAGCAGTTCTTC	CASSQDYGTSGRANEQFF
NA	TRBV20-1	TRBJ2-7	NA	TGCAGTGCTAGTAACGGACCCTCCTACGAGCAGTACTTC	CSASNGPSYEQYF
NA	TRBV7-8	TRBJ2-7	NA	TGTGCCAGCAGCTTAAGAGAAGCCAGGGGCTACGAGCAGTACTTC	CASSLREARGYEQYF
NA	TRBV3-1/TRBV3-2	TRBJ2-5	NA	TGTGCCAGCAGTCCCGAGACTTTATTAGTAGAGACCCAGTACTTC	CASSPETLLVETQYF
NA	TRBV28	TRBJ2-2	TRBD1	TGTGCCAGCAGTTTTTGGACAGGGGTGACCGGGGAGCTGTTTTTT	CASSFWTGVTGELFF
NA	TRBV28	TRBJ1-4	NA	TGTGCCAGCAGTTTGGGCAGACAAATGAGGGAACTGTTTTTT	CASSLGRQMRELFF
NA	TRBV6-5	TRBJ1-5	NA	TGTGCCAGCAGTCAGCAGGGCGGCAATCAGCCCCAGCATTTT	CASSQQGGNQPQHF
NA	TRBV5-4	TRBJ2-5	NA	TGTGCCAGCAGCCGGGACACATCTCAAGAGACCCAGTACTTC	CASSRDTSQETQYF
NA	TRBV18	TRBJ2-5	TRBD2	TGTGCCAGCTCGCTTGGGGCGGGAGAAGAGACCCAGTACTTC	CASSLGAGEETQYF
NA	TRBV2	TRBJ2-5	NA	TGTGCCAGCAAGGAAAGTCCCGGAGAGACCCAGTACTTC	CASKESPGETQYF
NA	TRBV6-5	TRBJ2-7	NA	TGTGCCAGCAGTTCGTCGACTCCCTACGAGCAGTACTTC	CASSSSTPYEQYF
NA	TRBV6-5	TRBJ2-2	NA	TGTGCCAGCAGGGGGGATTCCGCGAACACCGGGGAGCTGTTTTTT	CASRGDSANTGELFF
NA	TRBV18	TRBJ2-3	TRBD1	TGTGCCAGCCACGGACAGGGTAGGAGGTCAGATACGCAGTATTTT	CASHGQGRRSDTQYF
few	TRBV6-6	TRBJ1-6	NA	TGTGCCAGCACCACCCCGGGACTAAATAATTCACCCCTCCACTTT	CASTTPGLNNSPLHF
NA	TRBV11-2	TRBJ1-5	NA	TGTGCCAGCAGCTCGGGGGCGAATAGCAATCAGCCCCAGCATTTT	CASSSGANSNQPQHF
once	TRBV4-1	TRBJ1-4	TRBD1	TGCGCCAGCAGCCAAGTCCCTGGACAGGGAAGAGAAAAACTGTTTTTT	CASSQVPGQGREKLFF
NA	TRBV27	TRBJ2-1	TRBD2	TGTGCCAGCAGTACGAGGACTAGGGCCAATGAGCAGTTCTTC	CASSTRTRANEQFF
NA	TRBV9	TRBJ2-3	TRBD2	TGTGCCAGCAATCACGGGAGGACTAGTACTATAGATACGCAGTATTTT	CASNHGRTSTIDTQYF
NA	TRBV6-5	TRBJ1-1	NA	TGTGCCAGCAGACTCTACTCGGGGGGACCTGAAGCTTTCTTT	CASRLYSGGPEAFF
NA	TRBV10-3	TRBJ2-2	TRBD2	TGTGCCATCAGATCGACTAGCGGGGCAGGGTCCGGGGAGCTGTTTTTT	CAIRSTSGAGSGELFF
few	TRBV2	TRBJ2-2	NA	TGTGCCAGCAATTACGGGGGGCGAACCGGGGAGCTGTTTTTT	CASNYGGRTGELFF